Presented here are 8 T cell receptor beta chains from one specimen sequenced in a study of shared clonotypes between healthy human individuals. TCRdb's table, derived via immunoSEQ multiplex PCR, lists solely in-frame clones and lacks some. The repertoire holds roughly 680,000 clones, with around 77% as singletons. The sample was memory CD4+ T cells sorted from blood. Subset defined: CD45RA-negative fraction. The receptor set was obtained from a woman under 40 in good health.

The chain is built from TRBV27 and TRBJ2-5; 7 bases are shared with TRBD2. V was clipped by 6 bases and J by 5 bases; unmatched bases: 6. The CDR3 is 13 residues long. The V gene's germline CDR1 is MNHEY and CDR2 SMNVEV (reference sequence). CDR3 loop: CASRGGSWETQYF. CDR3 sequence (DNA): TGTGCCAGCAGGGGCGGGAGTTGGGAGACCCAGTACTTC.

As to this clone: The same CDR3 also results from other DNA sequences found in this sample. This chain links TRBV19 with TRBJ2-2, with 9 bases identical to TRBD2. The CDR3 spans 15 residues. The germline V gene encodes CDR1 LNHDA and CDR2 SQIVND (reference sequence). Losses at the gene ends were 9 bases for V and 0 bases for J; bases not matched to a gene: 5. CDR3 nucleotide sequence: TGTGCCAGCTCTATAGCGGGAGCGAACACCGGGGAGCTGTTTTTT. It encodes CASSIAGANTGELFF.

The chain couples TRBV7-9 to TRBJ2-3; 7 positions match TRBD2. Germline CDR1 SEHNR, CDR2 FQNEAQ (reference sequence). This CDR3 is 15 amino acids long. Trimming took 5 bases from V and 3 from J; bases not matched to a gene: 8. The CDR3 nucleotides are TGTGCCAGCAGCACCTGGGGGGGAGGGACAGATACGCAGTATTTT. Translating gives CASSTWGGGTDTQYF.

The V call is TRBV28, the J call TRBJ2-7; the match to TRBD2 covers 10 bases. The germline gives CDR1 MDHEN, CDR2 SYDVKM. This CDR3 spans 16 amino acids. Trimming cost V 7 bases and J 0 bases; bases outside gene matches: 9. CDR3 amino acids: CASKWSGRGGSYEQYF. CDR3 in DNA: TGTGCCAGCAAATGGAGCGGGAGGGGGGGCTCCTACGAGCAGTACTTC.

This chain connects TRBV28 to TRBJ1-3, with 7 bases identical to TRBD1. CDR3 length: 18 residues. Germline V lookup: CDR1 MDHEN, CDR2 SYDVKM. The ends lost 4 bases at V and 0 bases at J; junction bases unmatched: 12. CDR3 amino acids: CASSSPGSGGYSGNTIYF. The CDR3 DNA reads TGTGCCAGCAGTTCCCCCGGGTCAGGGGGTTACTCTGGAAACACCATATATTTT.

The rearrangement joins TRBV27 to TRBJ1-1; possibly TRBD1 for D (6 bases). Deletions cut 6 bases from V and 2 bases from J, with 19 bases between. CDR1 MNHEY and CDR2 SMNVEV come from the germline V gene (reference sequence). This CDR3 has 16 amino acids. CDR3 sequence reads: CASSYTLDRSNTEAFF. The CDR3 coding sequence is TGTGCCAGCAGCTACACCCTGGACAGATCAAACACTGAAGCTTTCTTT.

The V gene is TRBV6-1, the J gene TRBJ1-5, with 8 bases identical to TRBD1. The CDR3 is 15 residues long. V lost 1 base to trimming and J lost 6 bases; unmatched junction nucleotides: 5. CDR1 and CDR2 (germline): MNHNS, SASEGT. The CDR3 region has the DNA TGTGCCAGCAGTGAAGGGACAGGGATTGTTCAGCCCCAGCATTTT. This sequence encodes CASSEGTGIVQPQHF.

This rearrangement joins TRBV28 to TRBJ1-5; D perhaps matches TRBD1 (5 bases). CDR3 length: 17 residues. V was shortened by 7 bases and J by 2 bases, with 21 bases between the two germline ends. Looked up from germline, CDR1 is MDHEN and CDR2 is SYDVKM. The CDR3 spells CASMKTMAQGRNQPQHF. The CDR3 DNA reads TGTGCCAGCATGAAAACGATGGCCCAGGGTCGCAATCAGCCCCAGCATTTT.